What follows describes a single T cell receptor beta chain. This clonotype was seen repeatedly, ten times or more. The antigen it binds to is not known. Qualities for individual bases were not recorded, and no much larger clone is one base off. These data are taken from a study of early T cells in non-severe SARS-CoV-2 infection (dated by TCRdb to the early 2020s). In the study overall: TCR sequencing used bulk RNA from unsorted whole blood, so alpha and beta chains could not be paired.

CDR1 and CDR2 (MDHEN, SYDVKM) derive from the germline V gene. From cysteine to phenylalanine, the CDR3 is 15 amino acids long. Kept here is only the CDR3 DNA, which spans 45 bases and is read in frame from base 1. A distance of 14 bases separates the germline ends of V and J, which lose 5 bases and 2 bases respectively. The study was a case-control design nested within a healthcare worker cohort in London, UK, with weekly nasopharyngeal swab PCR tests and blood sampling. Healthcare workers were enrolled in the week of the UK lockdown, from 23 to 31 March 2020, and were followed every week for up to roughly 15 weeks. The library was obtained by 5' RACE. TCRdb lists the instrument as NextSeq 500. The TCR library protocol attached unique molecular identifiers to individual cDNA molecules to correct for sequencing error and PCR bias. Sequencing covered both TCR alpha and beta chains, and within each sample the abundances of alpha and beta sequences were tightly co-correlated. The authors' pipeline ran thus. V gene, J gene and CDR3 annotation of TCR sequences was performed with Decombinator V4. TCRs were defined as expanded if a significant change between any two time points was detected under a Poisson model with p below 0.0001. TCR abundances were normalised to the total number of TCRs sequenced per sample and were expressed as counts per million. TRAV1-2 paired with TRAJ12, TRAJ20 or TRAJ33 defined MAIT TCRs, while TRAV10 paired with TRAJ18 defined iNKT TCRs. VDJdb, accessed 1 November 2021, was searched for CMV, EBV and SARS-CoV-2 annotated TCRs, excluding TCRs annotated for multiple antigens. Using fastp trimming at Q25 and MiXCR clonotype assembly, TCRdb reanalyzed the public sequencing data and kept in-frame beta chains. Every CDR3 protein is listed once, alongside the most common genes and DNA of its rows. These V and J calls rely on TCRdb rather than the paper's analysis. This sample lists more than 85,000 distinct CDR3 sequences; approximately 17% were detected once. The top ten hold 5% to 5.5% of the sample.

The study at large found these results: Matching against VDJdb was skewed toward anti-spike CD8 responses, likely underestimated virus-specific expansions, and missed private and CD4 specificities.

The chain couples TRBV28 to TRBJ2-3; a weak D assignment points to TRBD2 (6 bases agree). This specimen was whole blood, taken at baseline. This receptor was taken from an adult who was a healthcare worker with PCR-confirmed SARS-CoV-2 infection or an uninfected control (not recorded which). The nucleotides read TGTGCCAGCAGTACCGGGACTGAATACACAGATACGCAGTATTTT. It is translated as CASSTGTEYTDTQYF.